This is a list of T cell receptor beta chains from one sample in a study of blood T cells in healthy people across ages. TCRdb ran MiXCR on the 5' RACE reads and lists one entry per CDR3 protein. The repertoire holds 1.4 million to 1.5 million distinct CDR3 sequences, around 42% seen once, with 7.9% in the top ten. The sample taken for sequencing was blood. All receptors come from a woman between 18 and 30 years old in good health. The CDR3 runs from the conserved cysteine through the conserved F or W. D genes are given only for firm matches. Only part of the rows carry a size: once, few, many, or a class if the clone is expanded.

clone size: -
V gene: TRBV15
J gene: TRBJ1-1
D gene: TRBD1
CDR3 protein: CATSRDDRQGAEAFF
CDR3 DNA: TGTGCCACCAGCAGAGATGACCGACAGGGAGCTGAAGCTTTCTTT

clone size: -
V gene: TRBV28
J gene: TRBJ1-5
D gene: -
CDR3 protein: CASSFQEGSNQPQHF
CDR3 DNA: TGTGCCAGCAGTTTTCAGGAGGGTAGCAATCAGCCCCAGCATTTT

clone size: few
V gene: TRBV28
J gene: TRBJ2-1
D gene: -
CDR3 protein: CASRSQQGNIAYNEQFF
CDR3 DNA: TGTGCCAGCAGATCCCAGCAGGGGAATATCGCCTACAATGAGCAGTTCTTC

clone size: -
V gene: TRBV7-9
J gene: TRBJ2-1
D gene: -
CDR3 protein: CASSYLQGTEQFF
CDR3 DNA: TGTGCCAGCAGTTATTTACAGGGCACTGAGCAGTTCTTC

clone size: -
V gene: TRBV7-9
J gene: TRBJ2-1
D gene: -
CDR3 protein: CASSLAGSKVGQFF
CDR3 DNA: TGTGCCAGCAGCTTAGCGGGAAGCAAAGTGGGGCAGTTCTTC

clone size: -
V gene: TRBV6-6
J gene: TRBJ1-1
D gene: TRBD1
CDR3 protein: CASSTLQGGAEAFF
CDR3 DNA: TGTGCCAGCAGTACCCTCCAGGGGGGAGCTGAAGCTTTCTTT

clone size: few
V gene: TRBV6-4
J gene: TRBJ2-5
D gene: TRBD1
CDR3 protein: CASPRHGTEKDNGQYF
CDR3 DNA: TGTGCCAGCCCCCGACATGGGACAGAAAAGGACAATGGGCAGTACTTC

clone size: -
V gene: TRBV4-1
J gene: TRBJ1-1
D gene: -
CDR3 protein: CASSQDPGRLLNTEAFF
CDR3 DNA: TGCGCCAGCAGCCAAGATCCCGGGAGATTGCTGAACACTGAAGCTTTCTTT

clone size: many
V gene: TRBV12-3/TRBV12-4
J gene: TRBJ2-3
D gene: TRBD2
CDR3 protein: CASSFRAGVTDTQYF
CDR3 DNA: TGTGCCAGCAGTTTTAGGGCGGGGGTGACAGATACGCAGTATTTT

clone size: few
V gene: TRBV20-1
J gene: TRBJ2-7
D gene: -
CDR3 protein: CSLKLRGQISYEQYF
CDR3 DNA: TGCAGTCTAAAACTCCGGGGCCAGATATCCTACGAGCAGTACTTC

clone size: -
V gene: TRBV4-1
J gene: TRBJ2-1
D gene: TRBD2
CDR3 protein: CASSRFTSDEQFF
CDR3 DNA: TGCGCCAGCAGCCGCTTCACTAGCGATGAGCAGTTCTTC

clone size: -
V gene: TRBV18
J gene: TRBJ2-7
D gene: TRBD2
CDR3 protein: CASSPQRSGRAYEQYF
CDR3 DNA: TGTGCCAGCTCACCACAGAGGAGCGGGAGGGCCTACGAGCAGTACTTC

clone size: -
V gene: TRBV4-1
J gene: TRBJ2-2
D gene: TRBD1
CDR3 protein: CASSQVRTGNTGELFF
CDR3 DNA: TGCGCCAGCAGCCAAGTCAGGACAGGGAACACCGGGGAGCTGTTTTTT

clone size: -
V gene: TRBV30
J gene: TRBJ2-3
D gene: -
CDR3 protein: CAWSVPGVGGDTQYF
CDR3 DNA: TGTGCCTGGAGTGTACCTGGGGTGGGGGGAGATACGCAGTATTTT

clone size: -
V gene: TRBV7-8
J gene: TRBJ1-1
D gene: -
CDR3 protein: CASSLSRMNTEAFF
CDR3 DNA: TGTGCCAGCAGCTTAAGCAGGATGAACACTGAAGCTTTCTTT

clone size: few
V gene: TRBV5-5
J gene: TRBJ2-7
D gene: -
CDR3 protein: CASSLDGSGAGTYEQYF
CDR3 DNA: TGTGCCAGCAGCTTGGATGGCTCGGGGGCCGGTACCTACGAGCAGTACTTC

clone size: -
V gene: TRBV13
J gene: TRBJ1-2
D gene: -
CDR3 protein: CASSLGRILSGYTF
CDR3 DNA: TGTGCCAGCAGCTTAGGACGGATACTCTCCGGCTACACCTTC

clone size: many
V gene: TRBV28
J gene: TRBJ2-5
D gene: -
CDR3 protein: CASSLDNQETQYF
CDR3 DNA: TGTGCCAGCAGCCTAGATAACCAAGAGACCCAGTACTTC

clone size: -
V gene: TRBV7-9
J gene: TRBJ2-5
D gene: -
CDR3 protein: CASNLVPSVETQYF
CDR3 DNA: TGTGCCAGCAACTTAGTTCCTAGCGTAGAGACCCAGTACTTC

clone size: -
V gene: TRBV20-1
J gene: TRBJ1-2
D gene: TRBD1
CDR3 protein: CSALSGGGYTF
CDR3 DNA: TGCAGTGCACTGTCAGGGGGTGGCTACACCTTC

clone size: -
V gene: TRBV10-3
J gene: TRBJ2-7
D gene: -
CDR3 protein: CAISGPEGIGAGEQYF
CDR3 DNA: TGTGCCATCAGTGGCCCCGAGGGAATTGGCGCGGGGGAGCAGTACTTC

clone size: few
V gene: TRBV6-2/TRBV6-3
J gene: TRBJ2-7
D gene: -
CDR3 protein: CASSRLRTPVVDEQYF
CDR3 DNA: TGTGCCAGCAGTAGGCTGAGGACTCCCGTCGTAGACGAGCAGTACTTC

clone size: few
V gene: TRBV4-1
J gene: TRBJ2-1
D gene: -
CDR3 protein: CASRDRAQRELNEQFF
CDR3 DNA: TGCGCCAGCAGAGACAGGGCTCAGCGGGAGCTCAATGAGCAGTTCTTC